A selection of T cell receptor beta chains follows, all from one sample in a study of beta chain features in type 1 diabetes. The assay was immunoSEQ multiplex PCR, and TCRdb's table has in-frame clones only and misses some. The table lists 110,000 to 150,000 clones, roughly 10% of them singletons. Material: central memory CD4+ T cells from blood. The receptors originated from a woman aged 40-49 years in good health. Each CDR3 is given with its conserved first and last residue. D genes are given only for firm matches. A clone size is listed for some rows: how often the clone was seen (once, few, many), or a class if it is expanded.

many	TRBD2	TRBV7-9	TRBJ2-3	TGTGCCAGCAGCAGTACGATCCACCCTAGCGGGGGGGCCGGGGATACGCAGTATTTT	CASSSTIHPSGGAGDTQYF
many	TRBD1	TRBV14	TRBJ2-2	TGTGCCAGCAGTCGCGGACAGGCTGGGAACACCGGGGAGCTGTTTTTT	CASSRGQAGNTGELFF
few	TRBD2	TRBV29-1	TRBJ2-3	TGCAGCGTAGATGACCCGGGGGGGGGCACAGATACGCAGTATTTT	CSVDDPGGGTDTQYF
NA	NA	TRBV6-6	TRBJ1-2	TGTGCCAGCAGAAGACAGGTTAACTATGGCTACACCTTC	CASRRQVNYGYTF
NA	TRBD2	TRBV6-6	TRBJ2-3	TGTGCCAGCAGTACCCGGACTAGTCGGACAGATACGCAGTATTTT	CASSTRTSRTDTQYF
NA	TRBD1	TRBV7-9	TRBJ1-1	TGTGCCAGCAGTGACAGGGGACACACTGAAGCTTTCTTT	CASSDRGHTEAFF
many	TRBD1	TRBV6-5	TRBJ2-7	TGTGCCAGCAGTTACTCGTTGGGGACAGGATACTACGAGCAGTACTTC	CASSYSLGTGYYEQYF
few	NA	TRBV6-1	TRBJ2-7	TGTGCCAGCAGGGCACCCTCCTACGAGCAGTACTTC	CASRAPSYEQYF
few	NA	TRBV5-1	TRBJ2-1	TGCGCCAGCAGCCGTGAAGGGGGATACAATGAGCAGTTCTTC	CASSREGGYNEQFF
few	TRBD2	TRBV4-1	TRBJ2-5	TGCGCCAGCAGCCAAGGTCTACGGGGGGGAGGCGAGGAGACCCAGTACTTC	CASSQGLRGGGEETQYF
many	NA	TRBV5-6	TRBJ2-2	TGTGCCAGCAGCTTGTCTGGGGAGCTGTTTTTT	CASSLSGELFF
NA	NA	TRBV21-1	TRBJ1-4	TGTGCCAGCAGCAAAGATCCCCAGGGAAAAAGGCGGGAAAAACTGTTTTTT	CASSKDPQGKRREKLFF
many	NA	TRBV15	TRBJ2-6	TGTGCCACCAGCCGGGACTTTAGCTCTGGGGCCAACGTCCTGACTTTC	CATSRDFSSGANVLTF
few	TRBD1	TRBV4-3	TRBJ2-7	TGCGCCAGCAGCCAAGATCTTGCAGGGGGCAACTACGAGCAGTACTTC	CASSQDLAGGNYEQYF
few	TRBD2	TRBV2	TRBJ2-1	TGTGCCGGATCCGGGACTAGCGGGGGGGAGGGGTTCTTC	CAGSGTSGGEGFF
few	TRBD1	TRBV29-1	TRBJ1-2	TGCAGCGTGAACCGGGACAGCTATGGCTACACCTTC	CSVNRDSYGYTF
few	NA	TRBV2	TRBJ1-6	TGTGCCAGCATCATGCGAACAGGATCACCCCTCCACTTT	CASIMRTGSPLHF
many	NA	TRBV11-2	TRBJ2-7	TGTGCCAGCAGCCCGGACAGAGCCTACGAGCAGTACTTC	CASSPDRAYEQYF
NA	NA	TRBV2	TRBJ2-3	TGTGCCAGCAAGGTATACGGGAACACAGATACGCAGTATTTT	CASKVYGNTDTQYF
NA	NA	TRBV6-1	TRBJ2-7	TGTGCCAGCAGTGAGGACCCGGGGAGCTACGAGCAGTACTTC	CASSEDPGSYEQYF
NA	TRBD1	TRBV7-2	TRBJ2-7	TGTGCCAGCAGCTTGGACAGGGCTCGGGAGCAGTACTTC	CASSLDRAREQYF
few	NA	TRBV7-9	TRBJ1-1	TGTGCCAGCAGCTTAGAGCGACAGCTACCCATGAACACTGAAGCTTTCTTT	CASSLERQLPMNTEAFF
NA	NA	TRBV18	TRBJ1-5	TGTGCCAGCTCACCAGGGGAAGGGGCTTACAATCAGCCCCAGCATTTT	CASSPGEGAYNQPQHF
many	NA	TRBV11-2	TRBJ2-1	TGTGCCAGCAGCTTAGATCCAGGGTACAATGAGCAGTTCTTC	CASSLDPGYNEQFF
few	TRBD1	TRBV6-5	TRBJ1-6	TGTGCCAGCAGTTCTGACAGGGAATCACCCCTCCACTTT	CASSSDRESPLHF
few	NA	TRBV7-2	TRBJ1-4	TGTGCCAGCAGCCAGACCGGGACAACTAATGAAAAACTGTTTTTT	CASSQTGTTNEKLFF
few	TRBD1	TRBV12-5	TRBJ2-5	TGTGCTAGTGGCGGATCCGAGACAGGGGGCTTTACCCAGTACTTC	CASGGSETGGFTQYF
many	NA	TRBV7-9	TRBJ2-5	TGTGCCAGCAGATCTCAAGAGACCCAGTACTTC	CASRSQETQYF
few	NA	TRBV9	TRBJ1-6	TGTGCCAGCAGCGTAGTTGGGGGGCCCCTCCACTTT	CASSVVGGPLHF
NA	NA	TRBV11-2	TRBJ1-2	TGTGCCAGCAGCTTTGGGGGCGCAGGGGACTATGGCTACACCTTC	CASSFGGAGDYGYTF
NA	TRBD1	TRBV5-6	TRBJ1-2	TGTGCCAGCAGCGTGGGACAGCATAACTATGGCTACACCTTC	CASSVGQHNYGYTF
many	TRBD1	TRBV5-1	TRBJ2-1	TGCGCCAGCAGCTTCCGACAGGGCCCCAATGAGCAGTTCTTC	CASSFRQGPNEQFF
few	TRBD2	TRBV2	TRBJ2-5	TGTGCCAGCAGTCGTAGCGGGGAGGAGACCCAGTACTTC	CASSRSGEETQYF
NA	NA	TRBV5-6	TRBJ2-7	TGTGCCAGCAGCTTGCAGGGTTGGGCCTACGAGCAGTACTTC	CASSLQGWAYEQYF
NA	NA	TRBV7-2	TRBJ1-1	TGTGCCAGCAGCTTAGAAACAGGGCCTAGGACTGAAGCTTTCTTT	CASSLETGPRTEAFF
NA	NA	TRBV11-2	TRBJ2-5	TGTGCCAGCAGCATGAGCCTAGCCCGGGAGACCCAGTACTTC	CASSMSLARETQYF
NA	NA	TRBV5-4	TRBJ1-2	TGTGCCAGCAGCTTGGGACAGTCAATGGGCTACACCTTC	CASSLGQSMGYTF
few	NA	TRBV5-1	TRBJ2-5	TGCGCCAGCAGCCCAAGGACAGCCTACCCAATTCCCGAAAGGGACGGGACCCAGTACTTC	CASSPRTAYPIPERDGTQYF
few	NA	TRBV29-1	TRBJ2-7	TGCAGCGTTGAAAGGACAGCCTCCTACGAGCAGTACTTC	CSVERTASYEQYF
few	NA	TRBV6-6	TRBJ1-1	TGTGCCAGCAGTTTACAGGGCGCTTCGGTGTTCTTT	CASSLQGASVFF
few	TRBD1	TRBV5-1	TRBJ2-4	TGCGCCAGCAGCTTGATATCGACAGGGGGCGTCTTCAAAAACATTCAGTACTTC	CASSLISTGGVFKNIQYF
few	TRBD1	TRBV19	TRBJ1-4	TGTGCCAGTAGTCTAGGGACAGCAACTAATGAAAAACTGTTTTTT	CASSLGTATNEKLFF
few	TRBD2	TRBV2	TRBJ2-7	TGTGCCAGCAGTGCGTTACTAGCGGGCCTCGAGCAGTACTTC	CASSALLAGLEQYF
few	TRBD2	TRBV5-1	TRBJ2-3	TGCGCCACCTCGACTAGCGGGGGAGATACGCAGTATTTT	CATSTSGGDTQYF
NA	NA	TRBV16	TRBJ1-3	TGTGCCAGCAGCCTACGGAGCTCTGGAAACACCATATATTTT	CASSLRSSGNTIYF
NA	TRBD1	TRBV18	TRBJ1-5	TGTGCCAGCTCACCCCGTGGGGCAGGGGGCGGACAGCCCCAGCATTTT	CASSPRGAGGGQPQHF
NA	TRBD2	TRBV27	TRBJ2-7	TGTGCCAGCAGTCTCACCGGCGGGGTTTACGCGGGGGACCTCGCCTACGAGCAGTACTTC	CASSLTGGVYAGDLAYEQYF
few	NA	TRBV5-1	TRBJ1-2	TGCGCCAGCAGCTCATCTACATTGTTCCTAGACAGGAGCTCTAACTATGGCTACACCTTC	CASSSSTLFLDRSSNYGYTF
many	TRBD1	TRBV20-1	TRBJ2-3	TGCAGTGCGCGACAGGGGGCGACGCAGTATTTT	CSARQGATQYF
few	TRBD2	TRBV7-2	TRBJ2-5	TGTGCCAGCAGCGAGGGACTAGTGGCGGAGACCCAGTACTTC	CASSEGLVAETQYF
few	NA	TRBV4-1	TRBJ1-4	TGCGCCAGCAGCCAAGAAAACAGGTTAGCTGAAAAACTGTTTTTT	CASSQENRLAEKLFF
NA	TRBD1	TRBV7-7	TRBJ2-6	TGTGCCAGCAGCCCCGGGACAGGGAGAGCCTCTGGGGCCAACGTCCTGACTTTC	CASSPGTGRASGANVLTF
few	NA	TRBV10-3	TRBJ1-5	TGTGCCATCAGTGAGTCTGCGGGGCAAGGTCAGCCCCAGCATTTT	CAISESAGQGQPQHF
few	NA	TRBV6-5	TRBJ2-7	TGTGCCAGCAGTTACTCAGTAACAGGCGCCTACGAGCAGTACTTC	CASSYSVTGAYEQYF
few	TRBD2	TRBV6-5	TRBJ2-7	TGTGCCAGCAGTTCCCACGTACCGGGGGGCGAGCAGTACTTC	CASSSHVPGGEQYF
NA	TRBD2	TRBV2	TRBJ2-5	TGTGCCAGCAGTCCTAGCGGGGGGGTGGAGACCCAGTACTTC	CASSPSGGVETQYF
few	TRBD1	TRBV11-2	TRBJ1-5	TGTGCCAGCAGCTCTCAGGGGGCGGGTCAGCCCCAGCATTTT	CASSSQGAGQPQHF
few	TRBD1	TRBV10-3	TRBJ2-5	TGTGCCATCAGTGCAAGCACAGGGGACCAAGAGACCCAGTACTTC	CAISASTGDQETQYF
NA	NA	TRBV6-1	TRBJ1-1	TGTGCCAGCAGTACAGGGCGTTCCGTAGCTTTCTTT	CASSTGRSVAFF
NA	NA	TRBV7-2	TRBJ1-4	TGTGCCAGCAGCCGCCTGGTACAGACGCATGAAAAACTGTTTTTT	CASSRLVQTHEKLFF